The 19 T cell receptor beta chains given below trace back to one sample, sequenced in a study of blood T cell repertoires in COVID-19. Measured with immunoSEQ multiplex PCR; TCRdb has only the in-frame clones, and not every one. The table records tens of thousands of clones, roughly 86% of them present only once. The sample taken for sequencing was peripheral blood. Every receptor here comes from a human donor in a cohort sampled during active COVID-19.

The V and J genes are TRBV10-3 and TRBJ2-2; possibly TRBD2 for D (5 bases). V gave up 10 bases and J gave up 1 base, with 10 bases separating them. The CDR3 runs 13 residues. In germline, CDR1 is ENHRY, CDR2 SYGVKD. CDR3 in DNA: TGTGCCACCGTCGGGGTGAACACCGGGGAGCTGTTTTTT. Its protein product is CATVGVNTGELFF.

The chain couples TRBV2 to TRBJ1-2, with 9 positions matching TRBD1. Trimming removed 4 bases from V and 6 bases from J; junction bases left unmatched: 15. Per germline, CDR1 SNHLY and CDR2 FYNNEI. The CDR3 contains 17 residues. This CDR3 is CASSALKTGGGLNGYTF. The CDR3, as DNA: TGTGCCAGCAGTGCCCTGAAAACAGGGGGCGGCTTAAATGGCTACACCTTC.

This clone occurred once. The chain carries TRBV19 and TRBJ2-7; TRBD1 is a possible D gene (6 bases). Looked up from germline, CDR1 is LNHDA and CDR2 is SQIVND (reference sequence). The CDR3 spans 16 residues. V was clipped by 6 bases and J by 3 bases, with 21 bases between them. This CDR3 is CASRNSGGDGNYEQYF. The CDR3 DNA reads TGTGCCAGTAGAAATTCTGGGGGCGATGGGAACTACGAGCAGTACTTC.

The J gene is TRBJ2-2, the V gene TRBV19, with D hard to call. The V end lost 8 bases, the J end lost 7 bases, and 8 bases lay between the germline ends. The CDR3 is made up of 11 amino acids. The germline gives CDR1 LNHDA, CDR2 SQIVND (reference sequence). For the CDR3, the DNA is TGTGCCAGTTCATTCAGCGGGGAGCTGTTTTTT. Translated, it gives CASSFSGELFF.

CDR3 sequence: CASSFPTGFSNSPLHF. As DNA, the CDR3 is TGTGCCAGCAGCTTTCCAACGGGATTCTCCAATTCACCCCTCCACTTT. J is TRBJ1-6 and V is TRBV11-1; D not certain. This CDR3 has 16 amino acids. With 3 bases removed from V and 7 bases from J, the gap between germline ends came to 16 bases. CDR1 and CDR2 (germline): SGHAT, FQDESV (reference sequence).

This clone was seen a few times. This chain links TRBV5-1 with TRBJ2-1, with D hard to call. This CDR3 comprises 13 residues. With 10 bases removed from V and 6 bases from J, the gap between germline ends came to 17 bases. Germline CDR1 is SGHRS and CDR2 is YFSETQ. The CDR3 reads CAYPETGFNEQFF. The CDR3 DNA sequence: TGCGCCTACCCTGAGACTGGGTTCAATGAGCAGTTCTTC.

The chain joins TRBV28 to TRBJ2-2; 9 bases fit TRBD2. J gave up 8 bases and V 10 bases, and 11 bases lay outside the gene matches. This CDR3 is 14 amino acids long. Germline-derived CDR1 and CDR2 are MDHEN and SYDVKM. Written as DNA, the CDR3 is TGTGCCATCCGAAGCGGGAGGCGGGGTGGGGAGCTGTTTTTT. It is translated as CAIRSGRRGGELFF.

CDR3 nucleotide sequence: TGTGCCAGCAGCAAAGGACACACAAAACAGGACAATGAGCAGTTCTTC. Its protein product is CASSKGHTKQDNEQFF. The chain employs TRBV7-9 and TRBJ2-1; D is perhaps TRBD1 (5 bases). Trimming took 5 bases from V and 5 from J, leaving 19 bases between them. Germline CDR1 reads SEHNR; CDR2 reads FQNEAQ (reference sequence). The CDR3 runs 16 residues.

The CDR3 sequence: CASTLGGANYGYTF. The CDR3 region has the DNA TGCGCCAGCACTCTTGGGGGGGCGAACTATGGCTACACCTTC. V usage is TRBV10-2 and J usage is TRBJ1-2, with D tentatively TRBD1 (6 bases). Germline V gives CDR1 WSHSY, CDR2 SAAADI. This CDR3 region has 14 residues. With 7 bases removed from V and 2 bases from J, the gap between germline ends came to 14 bases.

The chain couples TRBV3-1 (or the pseudogene TRBV3-2) to TRBJ2-2, with 8 bases lining up with TRBD1. V dropped 0 bases and J dropped 2; count of bases not matched to a gene: 8. This CDR3 is 18 amino acids long. Per the germline V gene, CDR1 is LGHDT and CDR2 is YNNKEL (reference sequence). CDR3 in amino acids: CASSQDLDRGSNTGELFF. The CDR3 coding sequence is TGTGCCAGCAGCCAAGATCTAGACAGGGGATCCAACACCGGGGAGCTGTTTTTT.

The genes are TRBV10-2 and TRBJ2-1, with 10 bases matching TRBD2. The CDR3 spans 14 residues. Trimming at V came to 8 bases and at J to 4 bases, leaving 5 bases not matched to a gene. Looked up from germline, CDR1 is WSHSY and CDR2 is SAAADI. CDR3 sequence: CASHGTSDYNEQFF. The CDR3 DNA reads as TGCGCCAGCCACGGGACTAGCGATTACAATGAGCAGTTCTTC.

The rearrangement links TRBV7-6 to TRBJ1-2; D call uncertain. V shed 5 bases and J shed 8 bases, with 33 bases lying between them. CDR1 is SGHVS and CDR2 is FNYEAQ in the germline V gene. This CDR3 has 19 amino acids. The CDR3 loop is CASSLTKGGGETLVWGYTF. The CDR3 coding sequence is TGTGCCAGCAGCCTCACCAAGGGCGGCGGGGAAACCTTGGTTTGGGGCTACACCTTC.

This chain connects TRBV29-1 to TRBJ1-2; 10 bases align to TRBD1. With 2 bases clipped from V and 4 bases from J, the junction kept 4 bases outside the gene matches. The CDR3 consists of 14 residues. Germline loops: CDR1 SQVTM, CDR2 ANQGSEA. The CDR3 bases are TGCAGCGTTGAAAGGGACAGGGGAGCCTATGGCTACACCTTC. Its protein is CSVERDRGAYGYTF.

The rearrangement joins TRBV10-2 to TRBJ2-1; TRBD1 matches at 11 bases. The V segment lost 7 bases and the J segment 6 bases; nucleotides outside the gene matches: 5. This CDR3 has 14 residues. CDR1 WSHSY and CDR2 SAAADI come from the germline V gene. The CDR3 bases are TGCGCCAGCACACGGGACAGGGGGGGCAATGAGCAGTTCTTC. Translating gives CASTRDRGGNEQFF.

This chain connects TRBV7-2 to TRBJ1-3; a weak D match, TRBD1 (5 bases). Trimming took 1 base from V and 6 from J, leaving 13 bases between them. Germline V gene lookup returns CDR1 SGHTA and CDR2 FQGNSA. The CDR3 length is 15 residues. The CDR3 here is CASSLVGQGKNTIYF. The CDR3 DNA sequence: TGTGCCAGCAGCTTAGTAGGGCAGGGAAAAAACACCATATATTTT. The whole variable domain, filled in from reference TRBV7-2 and TRBJ1-3, reads GAGVSQSPSNKVTEKGKDVELRCDPISGHTALYWYRQSLGQGLEFLIYFQGNSAPDKSGLPSDRFSAERTGGSVSTLTIQRTQQEDSAVYLCASSLVGQGKNTIYFGEGSWLTVV.

This rearrangement joins TRBV28 to TRBJ2-1; no reliable D call. The CDR3 is 17 amino acids. V gave up 6 bases and J gave up 1 base, with 19 bases separating them. Germline values: CDR1 MDHEN, CDR2 SYDVKM. The CDR3 spells CASRPYLAVSSYNEQFF. The CDR3 bases are TGTGCCAGCAGACCTTATCTTGCGGTATCGTCCTACAATGAGCAGTTCTTC. Full variable domain (outside the CDR3, taken from reference TRBV28 and TRBJ2-1): DVKVTQSSRYLVKRTGEKVFLECVQDMDHENMFWYRQDPGLGLRLIYFSYDVKMKEKGDIPEGYSVSREKKERFSLILESASTNQTSMYLCASRPYLAVSSYNEQFFGPGTRLTVL.

This clone appeared a single time. The chain employs TRBV4-3 and TRBJ2-7; unclear D gene. Germline V gives CDR1 LGHNA, CDR2 YSLEER. The CDR3 runs 14 residues. Trimming left V 0 bases short and J 3 bases short, with 9 bases between. CDR3 amino acids: CASSQEVRSYEQYF. CDR3 bases: TGCGCCAGCAGCCAAGAAGTTCGGAGCTACGAGCAGTACTTC.

This chain connects TRBV6-4 to TRBJ2-3; a possible D gene is TRBD1 (5 bases). CDR1 is MRHNA, CDR2 SNTAGT, per germline. This CDR3 region has 13 residues. V was trimmed by 6 bases and J by 4 bases, leaving 11 bases between them. The CDR3: CASSRQSPDTQYF. CDR3 DNA sequence: TGTGCCAGCAGCAGACAGTCACCAGATACGCAGTATTTT.

V usage is TRBV3-1 (or the pseudogene TRBV3-2) and J usage is TRBJ1-1; D not certain. The CDR3 totals 13 residues. Trimming shortened V by 1 base and J by 8 bases, and 11 bases separated the two germline ends. Germline V gives CDR1 LGHDT, CDR2 YNNKEL (reference sequence). CDR3 sequence reads: CASSQGYGGEAFF. The CDR3 DNA is TGTGCCAGCAGCCAAGGGTATGGCGGAGAAGCTTTCTTT.